The rows below give T cell receptor beta chains drawn from one sample of a study of T cells after posttransplantation cyclophosphamide. TCRdb's table, derived via immunoSEQ multiplex PCR, lists solely in-frame clones and lacks some. Singletons are absent from the sample, which has over 30,000 clones. The sequenced material came from PBMCs. Every receptor here comes from a girl aged 5 to 17 in good health, CMV-negative, and a related stem cell transplant donor. Each CDR3 is given with its conserved first and last residue. A D gene is named only where the DNA matches it firmly. Not every row has a clone size; where given, it reads once, few, many or a size class.

V	J	size	D	length	DNA	CDR3
TRBV28	TRBJ2-5	NA	TRBD2	14	TGTGCCAGCAGTCTTAGCGGGAGCCGAGAGACCCAGTACTTC	CASSLSGSRETQYF
TRBV11-3	TRBJ1-2	many	NA	13	TGTGCCAGCAGCTTGGGGTCACAGGGCTCTAGGACCTTC	CASSLGSQGSRTF
TRBV28	TRBJ1-4	many	NA	14	TGTGCCAGCAGTTTAGCCCCTGAGGAGGAAAAACTGTTTTTT	CASSLAPEEEKLFF
TRBV6-1	TRBJ1-5	many	NA	15	TGTGCCAGCAGTGAAGGACCGGGGGACAATCAGCCCCAGCATTTT	CASSEGPGDNQPQHF
TRBV30	TRBJ2-7	NA	NA	14	TGTGCCTGGAGTGTTCCTCCAGGTTACTACGAGCAGTACTTC	CAWSVPPGYYEQYF
TRBV4-1	TRBJ1-2	many	NA	17	TGCGCCAGCAGCCAAGAGTATGGTGGGAGGGGCTCCTATGGCTACACCTTC	CASSQEYGGRGSYGYTF
TRBV12-5	TRBJ2-1	many	TRBD1	14	TGTGCTAGTGCCGCCCAGACAGGGTACAATGAGCAGTTCTTC	CASAAQTGYNEQFF
TRBV5-1	TRBJ1-1	many	TRBD1	14	TGCGCCAGCAGCTTGACTACAGGGGTCACTGAAGCTTTCTTT	CASSLTTGVTEAFF
TRBV28	TRBJ2-7	NA	TRBD2	16	TGTGCCAGCAGTTCCTTCCTCGGGACTAGCGACTACGAGCAGTACTTC	CASSSFLGTSDYEQYF
TRBV5-1	TRBJ1-3	many	NA	15	TGCGCCAGCAGCTTGGTTTCGAGCTCTGGAAACACCATATATTTT	CASSLVSSSGNTIYF
TRBV2	TRBJ1-1	many	NA	12	TGTGCCAGCAGTGATAGCGGGTACGAGGCTTTCTTT	CASSDSGYEAFF
TRBV4-1	TRBJ2-5	many	TRBD1	15	TGCGCCAGCAGCCAAGTAGGGACAGGGAAGGAGACCCAGTACTTC	CASSQVGTGKETQYF